Below, 26 T cell receptor beta chains from the same sample are listed, as sequenced in a study of T cell changes during pregnancy in multiple sclerosis. Repertoires were generated with immunoSEQ multiplex PCR, while TCRdb's copy carries only in-frame clones and drops some. The sample includes some 80,000 clones, about 95% seen only once; the top ten take over 2%. The sequenced sample was peripheral blood, obtained in the third trimester of pregnancy. These receptors originate from a female donor with multiple sclerosis, enrolled in a pregnancy study.

The chain links TRBV19 to TRBJ2-7; 9 bases are a match to TRBD1. Germline V gene lookup returns CDR1 LNHDA and CDR2 SQIVND (reference sequence). J lost 1 base, V lost 4 bases, and 5 bases had no gene match. CDR3 length equals 15 residues. For the CDR3, the DNA is TGTGCCAGTAGTAAAAAACAGGGGGCGTCCTACGAGCAGTACTTC. This gives the protein CASSKKQGASYEQYF.

This chain uses TRBV19 with TRBJ1-4, with 7 nucleotides matching TRBD1. Germline CDR1 and CDR2: LNHDA and SQIVND (reference sequence). This CDR3 comprises 17 residues. V lost 0 bases, J lost 5 bases, and 9 bases stayed unmatched. CDR3 loop: CASSIEPTGTVNEKLFF. In DNA, the CDR3 is TGTGCCAGTAGTATAGAACCAACCGGGACAGTGAATGAAAAACTGTTTTTT. Together with reference TRBV19 and TRBJ1-4, the CDR3 gives the full variable domain: DGGITQSPKYLFRKEGQNVTLSCEQNLNHDAMYWYRQDPGQGLRLIYYSQIVNDFQKGDIAEGYSVSREKKESFPLTVTSAQKNPTAFYLCASSIEPTGTVNEKLFFGSGTQLSVL.

The V gene is TRBV4-1, the J gene TRBJ2-1; TRBD2 matches 10 bases. The germline V gene encodes CDR1 MGHRA and CDR2 YSYEKL. The length of the CDR3 is 18 residues. Unmatched junction bases numbered 6, after V lost 0 bases and J lost 1 base. As DNA, the CDR3 is TGCGCCAGCAGCCAAGAGGGGATAGCGGGGGGTTCCTACAATGAGCAGTTCTTC. It translates to CASSQEGIAGGSYNEQFF.

The genes are TRBV30 and TRBJ2-2; D may be TRBD2 (5 bases). The germline V gene has CDR1 GTSNPN and CDR2 SVGIG (reference sequence). Trimming pared 3 bases from V and 6 bases from J, leaving 8 bases between. The CDR3 consists of 12 residues. DNA of the CDR3: TGTGCCTGGAGCATTAGCGCCGGGGAGCTGTTTTTT. Translating gives CAWSISAGELFF. The variable domain in full, with the rest retrieved from reference TRBV30 and TRBJ2-2, is SQTIHQWPATLVQPVGSPLSLECTVEGTSNPNLYWYRQAAGRGLQLLFYSVGIGQISSEVPQNLSASRPQDRQFILSSKKLLLSDSGFYLCAWSISAGELFFGEGSRLTVL.

This chain links TRBV6-6 with TRBJ1-2; 9 bases align to TRBD1. This CDR3 region has 14 residues. V lost 5 bases to trimming and J lost 4 bases; unmatched junction nucleotides: 5. Germline lookup yields CDR1 MNHNY and CDR2 SVGAGI (reference sequence). The CDR3 loop reads CASSGTGNLYGYTF. The CDR3 DNA reads TGTGCCAGCAGTGGGACAGGGAACCTCTATGGCTACACCTTC.

The chain joins TRBV10-3 to TRBJ1-1; D remains ambiguous. The CDR3 has 16 residues. Germline loops: CDR1 ENHRY, CDR2 SYGVKD. The ends were cut back, 3 bases at V and 9 bases at J, with 23 bases in the middle. CDR3 sequence (DNA): TGTGCCATCAGTGATCTGGAGACCGCTTTTCCACTTAAAGCTTTCTTT. It translates to CAISDLETAFPLKAFF.

The chain joins TRBV5-1 to TRBJ2-7, with 9 bases that match TRBD1. CDR3 length: 16 residues. Germline CDR1 is SGHRS and CDR2 is YFSETQ. V was clipped by 0 bases and J by 2 bases; unmatched bases: 6. CDR3 protein: CASSLGMTGGPYEQYF. In DNA, the CDR3 is TGCGCCAGCAGCTTGGGGATGACAGGGGGGCCCTACGAGCAGTACTTC.

The gene calls are TRBV18 and TRBJ2-1; TRBD2 matches 9 bases. With V trimmed by 4 bases and J by 5 bases, 9 bases remained unmatched. The germline V gene encodes CDR1 KGHSH and CDR2 LQKENI. The CDR3 extends over 16 amino acids. For the CDR3, the DNA is TGTGCCAGCTCACTCGCACCGAGCGGGGGGAACAATGAGCAGTTCTTC. Translation gives CASSLAPSGGNNEQFF.

V is TRBV5-8 and J is TRBJ1-1, with a tentative D call TRBD1 (5 bases). Trimming took 5 bases from V and 5 from J, leaving 16 bases between them. CDR1 is SGHTS, CDR2 YDEGEE, per germline. The CDR3 length is 14 residues. The CDR3 DNA reads TGTGCCAGCAGTGGGGAGGCGTGGGGGACTGAAGCTTTCTTT. Its protein is CASSGEAWGTEAFF.

The genes are TRBV9 and TRBJ1-3; tentative D call: TRBD1 (6 bases). The V gene lost 3 bases and the J gene lost 2 bases, with 18 bases spanning the gap. The CDR3 contains 17 residues. The germline gives CDR1 SGDLS, CDR2 YYNGEE. DNA of the CDR3: TGTGCCAGCAGCGAGGGGGGTGCGGGAGGTCCTGGAAACACCATATATTTT. Encoded protein: CASSEGGAGGPGNTIYF.

This clone was seen only a few times. The CDR3 DNA reads as TGTGCCATCAGTGAGACAAAGAACACTGAAGCTTTCTTT. Protein product: CAISETKNTEAFF. The chain has TRBV10-3 and TRBJ1-1; D is uncertain. The germline CDR1 and CDR2 sequences are ENHRY and SYGVKD. There are 13 residues in the CDR3. V lost 2 bases and J lost 1, with 5 bases in between.

This chain connects TRBV5-4 to TRBJ1-3; perhaps TRBD1 as D (6 bases). The V gene's germline CDR1 is SGHNT and CDR2 YYREEE (reference sequence). V was pared by 4 bases and J by 0 bases, with 14 bases between. The CDR3 has 16 amino acids. DNA of the CDR3: TGTGCCAGCAGCCAGGGGAGCACCTCCTCTGGAAACACCATATATTTT. Translating it yields CASSQGSTSSGNTIYF.

CDR3 in DNA: TGTGCCAGCAGTGACAGGGGTCACACCGGGGAGCTGTTTTTT. It codes for CASSDRGHTGELFF. The chain employs TRBV6-5 and TRBJ2-2, with 8 bases identical to TRBD1. Germline values: CDR1 MNHEY, CDR2 SVGAGI. V was clipped by 5 bases and J by 3 bases; unmatched bases: 2. The CDR3 consists of 14 residues.

The chain uses TRBV18 and TRBJ1-3; a weak D match, TRBD1 (5 bases). The CDR3 is 14 residues long. In germline, CDR1 is KGHSH, CDR2 LQKENI. Trimming left V 2 bases short and J 8 bases short, with 13 bases between. For the CDR3, the DNA is TGTGCCAGCTCACCAGGGTTTCAAGGGGACACCATATATTTT. It yields the protein CASSPGFQGDTIYF.

The chain joins TRBV7-8 to TRBJ1-2, with 7 bases matching TRBD1. This CDR3 is 17 amino acids long. J lost 1 base, V lost 2 bases, and 10 bases had no gene match. Germline V gives CDR1 SGHVS, CDR2 FQNEAQ. CDR3 region: CASSLPPYRGSNYGYTF. CDR3 nucleotide sequence: TGTGCCAGCAGCTTACCCCCGTACAGGGGAAGTAACTATGGCTACACCTTC.

V and J are TRBV5-1 and TRBJ1-4; 7 bases line up with TRBD1. The CDR3 totals 14 residues. Germline assignment: CDR1 SGHRS and CDR2 YFSETQ. The V segment lost 0 bases and the J segment 6 bases; nucleotides outside the gene matches: 2. In DNA form, the CDR3 reads TGCGCCAGCAGCTTGGGACAGGGCCATGAAAAACTGTTTTTT. It specifies CASSLGQGHEKLFF.

This chain links TRBV19 with TRBJ1-2, with a weak D call TRBD1 (5 bases). Germline V gives CDR1 LNHDA, CDR2 SQIVND (reference sequence). The CDR3 has 15 amino acids. V was shortened by 7 bases and J by 5 bases, with 20 bases between the two germline ends. CDR3 sequence: CASKKLGGEVYGYTF. For the CDR3, the DNA is TGTGCCAGTAAGAAGCTTGGAGGGGAGGTTTATGGCTACACCTTC.

The chain couples TRBV19 to TRBJ1-2, with TRBD1 identical over 9 bases. CDR1 is LNHDA, CDR2 SQIVND, per germline (reference sequence). The V and J ends lost 5 bases and 8 bases, in that order; junction bases with no gene match: 15. The CDR3 runs to 16 residues. Here the CDR3 DNA reads TGTGCCAGTAGTTCGACCTCCGGGACAGGGAGCAACGGCTACACCTTC. Its protein product is CASSSTSGTGSNGYTF.

Here the CDR3 reads CASSRLAGAANEQFF. The DNA of the CDR3 is TGTGCCAGCTCGCGTCTAGCGGGGGCGGCCAATGAGCAGTTCTTC. The rearrangement links TRBV18 to TRBJ2-1, with TRBD2 matching over 10 bases. Germline V gene sequence: CDR1 KGHSH, CDR2 LQKENI. The V segment lost 6 bases and the J segment 6 bases; nucleotides outside the gene matches: 8. The CDR3 contains 15 residues.

The V and J genes are TRBV5-4 and TRBJ1-2; D uncertain. Germline CDR1 reads SGHNT; CDR2 reads YYREEE (reference sequence). This CDR3 is 15 amino acids long. Trimming left V 6 bases short and J 7 bases short, with 22 bases between. CDR3 in DNA: TGTGCCAGCACCACCGGGAGGGAAAAGGGAGCTGGCTACACCTTC. Its protein product is CASTTGREKGAGYTF. The variable domain in full, completed from reference TRBV5-4 and TRBJ1-2, reads ETGVTQSPTHLIKTRGQQVTLRCSSQSGHNTVSWYQQALGQGPQFIFQYYREEENGRGNFPPRFSGLQFPNYSSELNVNALELDDSALYLCASTTGREKGAGYTFGSGTRLTVV.

This chain joins TRBV2 and TRBJ2-1, with D perhaps matching TRBD2 (7 bases). Between the trimmed V and J ends, which lost 8 bases and 9 bases, there was a span of 11 bases. The CDR3 totals 11 residues. Germline CDR1 is SNHLY and CDR2 is FYNNEI. The DNA of the CDR3 is TGTGCCAGCTTGGGGGGGCCTGAGCAGTTCTTC. Protein product: CASLGGPEQFF.

The chain employs TRBV19 and TRBJ1-5; 7 bases line up with TRBD1. Germline-derived CDR1 and CDR2 are LNHDA and SQIVND (reference sequence). The CDR3 loop spans 16 amino acids. V gave up 8 bases and J gave up 0 bases; unmatched junction bases: 10. Here the CDR3 reads CASLGFTGVSNQPQHF. The CDR3 bases are TGTGCCAGTCTCGGCTTCACAGGGGTTAGCAATCAGCCCCAGCATTTT.

The chain combines TRBV9 with TRBJ1-1, with a tentative D call TRBD1 (6 bases). The V gene's germline CDR1 is SGDLS and CDR2 YYNGEE. The CDR3 length is 14 residues. The ends were cut back, 0 bases at V and 7 bases at J, with 13 bases in the middle. The CDR3 sequence is CASSVEVTGGEAFF. The CDR3 DNA is TGTGCCAGCAGCGTAGAAGTGACAGGCGGTGAAGCTTTCTTT.

This sequence joins TRBV5-1 and TRBJ2-7, with 8 bases identical to TRBD1. The germline gives CDR1 SGHRS, CDR2 YFSETQ. V shed 7 bases, J shed 3 bases, and the junction held 3 bases outside the gene matches. This CDR3 has 12 amino acids. The CDR3: CASWGQVYEQYF. In DNA form, the CDR3 reads TGCGCCAGCTGGGGACAGGTCTACGAGCAGTACTTC.

The chain combines TRBV30 with TRBJ2-2, with D unclear. The CDR3 contains 15 residues. Per germline, CDR1 GTSNPN and CDR2 SVGIG (reference sequence). Trimming pared 0 bases from V and 1 base from J, leaving 9 bases between. CDR3 protein: CAWSVETVNTGELFF. The CDR3 DNA is TGTGCCTGGAGTGTGGAGACGGTGAACACCGGGGAGCTGTTTTTT.

V is TRBV6-5 and J is TRBJ1-3; 8 bases align to TRBD1. Germline V lookup: CDR1 MNHEY, CDR2 SVGAGI. After removal of 2 bases from V and 3 bases from J, the junction contained 3 bases not matched to a gene. The CDR3 has 15 residues. DNA of the CDR3: TGTGCCAGCAGTTACGAGGACAGGGATGGAAACACCATATATTTT. Amino acid sequence: CASSYEDRDGNTIYF.